This is a list of T cell receptor beta chains from one sample in a study of CD8 T cells in Susac syndrome. MiXCR was run by TCRdb on the immunoSEQ multiplex PCR reads, yielding one entry per CDR3 protein. Of approximately 210,000 distinct CDR3 sequences listed, about 95% are singletons. The sample taken for sequencing was CD4+ T cells from PBMCs. Every receptor here comes from a human donor with multiple sclerosis. Each CDR3 is given with its conserved first and last residue. The D gene is left open where the match is weak. Clone size is not always given. Where it is, it says once, few, many or a class for expanded clones.

clone_size	v_call	j_call	d_call	cdr3_nt	cdr3_aa
NA	TRBV27	TRBJ2-1	NA	TGTGCCAGCGGGGTTGGGCCCTACTCCGATGAGCAGTTCTTC	CASGVGPYSDEQFF
NA	TRBV4-1	TRBJ2-4	TRBD1	TGCGCCAGCAGCCATGGGGACAGCAAAAACATTCAGTACTTC	CASSHGDSKNIQYF
once	TRBV3-1	TRBJ1-2	NA	TGTGCCAGCAGCCAAGTTTATGCTGGCTACACCTTC	CASSQVYAGYTF
NA	TRBV5-1	TRBJ2-1	NA	TGCGCCAGCAGCTTCTTCTCTTCAAGGACCGCAGGTGGTGAGCAGTTCTTC	CASSFFSSRTAGGEQFF
NA	TRBV20-1	TRBJ2-1	TRBD1	TGCAGTGCTCGACCTGTGACAGGGGTACTAAATGAGCAGTTCTTC	CSARPVTGVLNEQFF
NA	TRBV18	TRBJ2-2	TRBD2	TGTGCCAGCTCACCACGAATAGCGGGATCAATCGGGGAGCTGTTTTTT	CASSPRIAGSIGELFF
NA	TRBV5-1	TRBJ2-7	NA	TGCGCCAGCAGCTTGGGGGGGAGTCAGCCCTACGAGCAGTACTTC	CASSLGGSQPYEQYF
NA	TRBV5-4	TRBJ1-1	NA	TGTGCCAGCAGCTTGTGGAGTTCCAACCCCACTGAAGCTTTCTTT	CASSLWSSNPTEAFF
once	TRBV18	TRBJ2-7	NA	TGTGCCAGCTCACCCTCGGTGGGGGAGCAGTACTTC	CASSPSVGEQYF
once	TRBV9	TRBJ2-7	NA	TGTGCCAGCAGCGAGGCTGGGGGCCCAAGCTACGAGCAGTACTTC	CASSEAGGPSYEQYF
NA	TRBV23-1	TRBJ2-7	NA	TGCGCCAGCAGTTCAGGGAGCTCCTACGAGCAGTACTTC	CASSSGSSYEQYF
NA	TRBV3-1	TRBJ1-1	NA	TGTGCCAGCAGCCAAGAGTACACTGAAGCTTTCTTT	CASSQEYTEAFF
few	TRBV29-1	TRBJ2-5	NA	TGCAGCGTTGCGGGAGTAGGGGAGACCCAGTACTTC	CSVAGVGETQYF
NA	TRBV30	TRBJ2-7	TRBD2	TGTGCCTGGAGTCTTTGGCTAGCGGGAGTCGAGCAGTACTTC	CAWSLWLAGVEQYF
NA	TRBV5-1	TRBJ2-6	TRBD1	TGCGCCAGCAGCGACCGCGGACAGGCTGGGGCCAACGTCCTGACTTTC	CASSDRGQAGANVLTF
NA	TRBV20-1	TRBJ1-5	NA	TGCAGTGCTCGTAGTTCTTTAAGCAATCAGCCCCAGCATTTT	CSARSSLSNQPQHF
NA	TRBV3-1	TRBJ2-1	NA	TGTGCCAGCAGCCAAACTCGGCTCACCTGCAATGAGCAGTTCTTC	CASSQTRLTCNEQFF
NA	TRBV2	TRBJ1-5	TRBD1	TGTGCCAGCAGTCTCAACAGGGGTCCGGTTGATCAGCCCCAGCATTTT	CASSLNRGPVDQPQHF
NA	TRBV5-1	TRBJ2-7	NA	TGCGCCAGCAGCCTACTAGGGGACTACGAGCAGTACTTC	CASSLLGDYEQYF
NA	TRBV29-1	TRBJ2-7	TRBD2	TGCAGCGTAGTGAGCGGGAGGGCCTACGAGCAGTACTTC	CSVVSGRAYEQYF
NA	TRBV9	TRBJ2-1	TRBD1	TGTGCCAGCAGCAGCCGGGACAGGTCCTACAATGAGCAGTTCTTC	CASSSRDRSYNEQFF
NA	TRBV12-3/TRBV12-4	TRBJ2-1	TRBD2	TGTGCCAGCAGCCTGCGGCGGGGGACCTACAATGAGCAGTTCTTC	CASSLRRGTYNEQFF
few	TRBV3-1	TRBJ1-2	NA	TGTGCCAGCAGCCAAGGCGGAGCGTATGGCTACACCTTC	CASSQGGAYGYTF
NA	TRBV2	TRBJ2-7	NA	TGTGCCAGCAAACGACAGGGAGGCTACGAGCAGTACTTC	CASKRQGGYEQYF
NA	TRBV30	TRBJ1-5	NA	TGTGCCTGGAGCAACCTGGGGGGCAATCAGCCCCAGCATTTT	CAWSNLGGNQPQHF
NA	TRBV20-1	TRBJ2-3	NA	TGCAGTGCTAGAGATAAGACTACGTTACAGTATTTT	CSARDKTTLQYF
NA	TRBV4-1	TRBJ2-5	NA	TGCGCCAGCAGCCGCGGTCCCCAAGAGACCCAGTACTTC	CASSRGPQETQYF
NA	TRBV13	TRBJ1-2	NA	TGTGCCAGCACCAGTGGCAGGGTGAGTGGCTACACCTTC	CASTSGRVSGYTF
NA	TRBV4-1	TRBJ2-5	NA	TGCGCCAGCAGCCGTCAACTGGGCAGACTGCAAGAGACCCAGTACTTC	CASSRQLGRLQETQYF
NA	TRBV5-1	TRBJ2-5	NA	TGCGCCAGCAGCTTGTCGATGGCCCAGTACTTC	CASSLSMAQYF
NA	TRBV13	TRBJ2-2	NA	TGTGCCAGCAGCTTACGGGAACTAGTGGTACCCGGGGAGCTGTTTTTT	CASSLRELVVPGELFF
NA	TRBV29-1	TRBJ2-1	TRBD2	TGCAGCGTTGCACGTCGACTAGCGGGAGGGGGGCCTGGCAATGAGCAGTTCTTC	CSVARRLAGGGPGNEQFF
NA	TRBV29-1	TRBJ2-1	TRBD2	TGCAGCGTTGAACTAGCGGGGATATTTTACTCCTACAATGAGCAGTTCTTC	CSVELAGIFYSYNEQFF
NA	TRBV20-1	TRBJ1-5	TRBD1	TGCAGTGCTAGATCCGGACAGGGGCCCCAGCATTTT	CSARSGQGPQHF
NA	TRBV9	TRBJ2-7	NA	TGTGCCAGCAGCGTAGACGAGGGAGGAGTCTACGAGCAGTACTTC	CASSVDEGGVYEQYF
NA	TRBV15	TRBJ2-6	NA	TGTGCCACCAGCAGAGATGATGGGACATCTACTTCTGGGGCCAACGTCCTGACTTTC	CATSRDDGTSTSGANVLTF
once	TRBV30	TRBJ2-5	NA	TGTGCCTGGAGTGTACAGCTTCAAGAGACCCAGTACTTC	CAWSVQLQETQYF
NA	TRBV3-1	TRBJ2-5	NA	TGTGCCAGCAGCCAAGTCGGTAGCGGTGCTGGGGCCCAGTACTTC	CASSQVGSGAGAQYF
NA	TRBV5-4	TRBJ2-1	TRBD2	TGTGCCAGCAGCAAAGGGACTAGCGGGGCGTACAATGAGCAGTTCTTC	CASSKGTSGAYNEQFF
NA	TRBV29-1	TRBJ2-7	TRBD1	TGCAGCGTCAAACAGGGGAGCTACGAGCAGTACTTC	CSVKQGSYEQYF
NA	TRBV12-3/TRBV12-4	TRBJ2-5	NA	TGTGCCAGCAGTAGGGACGCAAAGACCCAGTACTTC	CASSRDAKTQYF
NA	TRBV2	TRBJ2-5	TRBD1	TGTGCCAGCATGTCGGGACAGGGGTACCAAGAGACCCAGTACTTC	CASMSGQGYQETQYF
NA	TRBV29-1	TRBJ2-7	TRBD2	TGCAGCGTTGAAGACAGGCTAGCGGGAGGGTGGTACGAGCAGTACTTC	CSVEDRLAGGWYEQYF
NA	TRBV7-8	TRBJ2-3	NA	TGTGCCAGCAGCCCCATGTCGACAGATACGCAGTATTTT	CASSPMSTDTQYF
NA	TRBV10-3	TRBJ1-1	NA	TGTGCCATCAGTGATCCCTCCAGTATAGCCTCTTCCAGTGCTGAAGCTTTCTTT	CAISDPSSIASSSAEAFF
once	TRBV30	TRBJ2-7	TRBD1	TGTGCCTGGAGTGGCCGGACAGGGAGCTCCTACGAGCAGTACTTC	CAWSGRTGSSYEQYF
NA	TRBV14	TRBJ1-1	NA	TGTGCCAGCAGCCAAGATTGGAACACTGAAGCTTTCTTT	CASSQDWNTEAFF
NA	TRBV5-1	TRBJ2-7	NA	TGCGCCAGCAGCTTGACCCCCAGGGGTGGTCACGAGCAGTACTTC	CASSLTPRGGHEQYF
NA	TRBV10-3	TRBJ2-7	NA	TGTGCCATCAGTGAGAATTTTGGACAGACGTACGAGCAGTACTTC	CAISENFGQTYEQYF
NA	TRBV20-1	TRBJ2-5	NA	TGCAGTGCTAGACCTTCGGGCAGGTCGGAGACCCAGTACTTC	CSARPSGRSETQYF
NA	TRBV19	TRBJ1-1	TRBD1	TGTGCCAGTAGTATAGATCTGGGACAGGGATGGTTGGGCAAGGAGGCTTTCTTT	CASSIDLGQGWLGKEAFF
NA	TRBV7-3	TRBJ1-6	NA	TGTGCCAGCAGCGCCACCGGGACGACTTCACCCCTCCACTTT	CASSATGTTSPLHF
NA	TRBV7-9	TRBJ2-1	TRBD1	TGTGCCAGCAGCTTCGGGACAGGGGCAAGAGACTACAATGAGCAGTTCTTC	CASSFGTGARDYNEQFF
NA	TRBV20-1	TRBJ1-2	TRBD1	TGCAGTGCTAGATTGGGTGACAGGGTCGCTGGCTACACCTTC	CSARLGDRVAGYTF
NA	TRBV3-1	TRBJ2-7	NA	TGTGCCAGCAGCCAAGAGGGCGAGCAGTACTTC	CASSQEGEQYF
NA	TRBV5-1	TRBJ2-3	NA	TGCGCCAGCAGCTCAACCGGGACACCTAGCACAGATACGCAGTATTTT	CASSSTGTPSTDTQYF
NA	TRBV5-1	TRBJ2-1	TRBD1	TGCGCCAGCAGCGGACAGGGGGCAGGGGAGCAGTTCTTC	CASSGQGAGEQFF